The following is a T cell receptor (beta chain) sequence with its context. A clone one base away is much larger, so this may be a read error. Germline V gene sequence: CDR1 SQVTM, CDR2 ANQGSEA. V gave up 4 bases and J gave up 4 bases, with 9 bases separating them. This CDR3 comprises 12 residues. MiXCR, applied by TCRdb to the RT-PCR reads, yields one record per CDR3 protein. Among over 800,000 distinct CDR3 sequences listed, 21% were seen once. These data originate in a study of response to subunit inactivated influenza vaccine. The chain uses TRBV29-1 and TRBJ2-3, with D possibly TRBD1 on 5 matching bases. The receptor was derived from a man aged 45-65 years who received an inactivated influenza vaccine. This sample comprised PBMCs from blood, obtained roughly 5 days after vaccination. DNA for the CDR3: TGCAGCGTTGCCCAGGGTGCAGATACGCAGTATTTT. This codes for CSVAQGADTQYF.